This TCR beta chain was sequenced for a study of vaccination effects on CD4 cells after COVID-19. Antigen-specific CD4+ T cells expanded by the ViraFEST assay with viral peptide pools were then sequenced. Subsequent to a culture period of roughly 11 days, CD4+ T cells were isolated. Infection with SARS-CoV-2 occurred in the person between March and December 2020, and PCR confirmed it. TCRdb's copy holds only in-frame clones and misses some; the assay was immunoSEQ multiplex PCR. The table lists 20,000 to 30,000 clones, 77% of them singletons. The J segment lost 5 bases and the V segment lost 2 bases, leaving 8 bases of the junction unmatched. Germline-derived CDR1 and CDR2 are SEHNR and FQNEAQ (reference sequence). This CDR3 has 15 amino acids. Study findings and constraints: Substantial clonal contraction characterized both infection- and vaccine-induced clones late after vaccination.

Details on this clone: Its specificity is not known.

The chain is built from TRBV7-9 and TRBJ2-7; TRBD1 matches at 8 bases. The receptor was derived from a human donor who had a prior SARS-CoV-2 infection. Source: CD4+ T cells from PBMCs cultured with HCoV-NL63 spike peptides, taken before COVID-19 vaccination. The CDR3 here is CASSLPGQGINEQYF. In nucleotides, the CDR3 is TGTGCCAGCAGCTTACCCGGACAGGGAATTAACGAGCAGTACTTC.